This TCR beta chain comes out of a study of cytomegalovirus exposure and HLA in healthy donors. Clones were sequenced by immunoSEQ multiplex PCR, and TCRdb holds only the in-frame ones, with some missing. The data contain a few hundred thousand clones, just over 90% of them singletons. Regarding the study as a whole: 150 to 200 TCR beta chains were listed as cytomegalovirus-associated.

As to this clone: Its antigen is not identified.

Sequences were obtained from PBMCs. This clonotype was sampled from a woman aged 18-29 years in good health and CMV-seronegative.

Here the CDR3 reads CASSLGDRGGGGQPQHF. The CDR3 DNA follows: TGCGCCAGCAGCTTGGGAGACAGGGGAGGTGGTGGGCAGCCCCAGCATTTT. The gene calls are TRBV5-1 and TRBJ1-5; 8 nucleotides match TRBD1. The germline V gene has CDR1 SGHRS and CDR2 YFSETQ. The CDR3 loop spans 17 amino acids. V shed 0 bases, J shed 7 bases, and the junction held 12 bases outside the gene matches.